This TCR beta chain was profiled in a study of blood T cell repertoires in COVID-19. Study background: From T cells, B-cell-depleted T cells, or PBMCs came the material, which was cDNA or gDNA.

Germline V gene sequence: CDR1 SGHVS, CDR2 FNYEAQ. The trim removed 6 bases at V and 7 bases at J, leaving 10 bases unmatched. The CDR3 runs 16 residues. Methods used by the authors: For nucleated cells, counts were estimated from reference gene primer amplification. The protocol was immunoSEQ multiplex PCR, while the TCRdb copy is restricted to in-frame clones and leaves out a portion. That table supplies the V and J calls and clone size; D and trimming were determined from the DNA. The repertoire holds about 60,000 clones, with about 81% as singletons. This TCR was recovered from a human donor in a cohort sampled during active COVID-19. The chain links TRBV7-6 to TRBJ2-1; TRBD2 aligns across 12 bases. Sequenced material: peripheral blood. The CDR3 nucleotides are TGTGCCAGCAGACCTCCGGGACTAGCGGGTGAAAATGAGCAGTTCTTC. Protein product: CASRPPGLAGENEQFF.